The 25 T cell receptor beta chains below were found in one sample sequenced in a study of blood T cell repertoires in COVID-19. Sequenced by immunoSEQ multiplex PCR; TCRdb stores in-frame clones only, minus some. The table lists under 300,000 clones, roughly four fifths of them singletons. Material for sequencing was peripheral blood. These receptors were taken from a woman aged 60-75 years with active or convalescent COVID-19.

The chain joins TRBV4-1 to TRBJ1-1, with no clear D. Looked up from germline, CDR1 is MGHRA and CDR2 is YSYEKL. V gave up 1 base and J gave up 7 bases, with 13 bases separating them. CDR3 length: 14 amino acids. This CDR3 is CASSQAILSSEAFF. The CDR3 coding sequence is TGCGCCAGCAGCCAAGCCATTCTCTCCAGTGAAGCTTTCTTT.

This rearrangement joins TRBV10-3 to TRBJ2-5, with D perhaps TRBD1 (7 bases). Trimming removed 11 bases at V and 1 base at J, with 17 bases between. CDR3 size: 14 residues. Germline loops: CDR1 ENHRY, CDR2 SYGVKD. The CDR3 here is CAHRGQGGQETQYF. The CDR3 coding sequence is TGTGCCCATCGCGGGCAGGGGGGCCAAGAGACCCAGTACTTC.

The rearrangement uses TRBV19 and TRBJ1-2, with D possibly TRBD1 on 6 matching bases. CDR3 length: 12 amino acids. Trimming shortened V by 5 bases and J by 6 bases, and 10 bases separated the two germline ends. Germline V lookup: CDR1 LNHDA, CDR2 SQIVND (reference sequence). CDR3 nucleotide sequence: TGTGCCAGTAGTCCACAGGGTAATGGCTACACCTTC. This codes for CASSPQGNGYTF.

In DNA form, the CDR3 reads TGTGCCAGCAGCCTCGGGACAGGGTCTTTTCGGACTGAAGCTTTCTTT. Protein: CASSLGTGSFRTEAFF. The rearrangement uses TRBV3-1 (or the pseudogene TRBV3-2) and TRBJ1-1; the match to TRBD1 covers 9 bases. Germline CDR1 LGHDT, CDR2 YNNKEL (reference sequence). V lost 4 bases to trimming and J lost 5 bases; unmatched junction nucleotides: 11. CDR3 size: 16 residues.

The chain carries TRBV6-4 and TRBJ2-7; TRBD1 matches at 8 bases. The V gene's germline CDR1 is MRHNA and CDR2 SNTAGT. With V trimmed by 2 bases and J by 3 bases, 6 bases remained unmatched. The CDR3 sequence is 15 residues long. The CDR3 bases are TGTGCCAGCAGTGACCCGGACAGGGAACTCTACGAGCAGTACTTC. It yields the protein CASSDPDRELYEQYF.

J is TRBJ1-5 and V is TRBV23-1; a weak D match, TRBD1 (6 bases). TRBV23-1 is an ORF for which the function is uncertain. This CDR3 has 15 residues. With 0 bases removed from V and 7 bases from J, the gap between germline ends came to 13 bases. CDR3 protein: CASSQSTGTWQPQHF. The CDR3 nucleotides read TGCGCCAGCAGTCAATCGACAGGAACGTGGCAGCCCCAGCATTTT.

The V call is TRBV7-8, the J call TRBJ1-2; perhaps TRBD1 as D (5 bases). The V and J ends lost 5 bases and 4 bases respectively, with 14 bases between them. This CDR3 region has 14 residues. Looked up from germline, CDR1 is SGHVS and CDR2 is FQNEAQ. The CDR3 region is CASSASGLGYGYTF. DNA for the CDR3: TGTGCCAGCAGCGCCTCAGGGTTGGGCTATGGCTACACCTTC.

The chain uses TRBV18 and TRBJ1-1; maybe TRBD1 (5 bases). V lost 3 bases to trimming and J lost 2 bases, with 13 bases between them. The CDR3 consists of 15 residues. The germline CDR1 and CDR2 sequences are KGHSH and LQKENI. CDR3: CASSPTTDYNTEAFF. Here the CDR3 DNA reads TGTGCCAGCTCACCTACGACAGATTATAACACTGAAGCTTTCTTT.

This clone was detected a few times. V is TRBV5-1 and J is TRBJ1-5; the D gene is possibly TRBD1 (6 bases). This CDR3 has 18 residues. Trimming removed 5 bases from V and 6 bases from J, with 27 bases in between. Germline lookup yields CDR1 SGHRS and CDR2 YFSETQ. The CDR3 DNA follows: TGCGCCAGCAGGTATTGGGGGGGATGGACAGAGACCTTTCAGCCCCAGCATTTT. It encodes CASRYWGGWTETFQPQHF.

V gene TRBV30 combines with J gene TRBJ2-1; D is undetermined. This CDR3 region has 13 residues. Germline V gene sequence: CDR1 GTSNPN, CDR2 SVGIG (reference sequence). Trimming left V 4 bases short and J 0 bases short, with 7 bases between. CDR3 DNA sequence: TGTGCCTGGACTTATTCCTCCTACAATGAGCAGTTCTTC. Translating it yields CAWTYSSYNEQFF.

The V call is TRBV13, the J call TRBJ2-5; D gene unclear. Germline loops: CDR1 PRHDT, CDR2 FYEKMQ (reference sequence). The CDR3 has 11 amino acids. V lost 3 bases and J lost 3, with 2 bases in between. CDR3 protein: CASSFEETQYF. The CDR3, as DNA: TGTGCCAGCAGCTTCGAAGAGACCCAGTACTTC.

The V call is TRBV11-2, the J call TRBJ2-3, with TRBD2 matching over 7 bases. This CDR3 has 16 amino acids. The junction had 18 bases not matched to a gene; V was cut back by 5 bases and J by 10 bases. Germline CDR1 SGHAT, CDR2 FQNNGV. This CDR3 is CASSTTRAGTTKPQYF. In nucleotides, the CDR3 is TGTGCCAGCAGCACTACCCGAGCCGGGACTACCAAACCGCAGTATTTT.

The chain employs TRBV6-4 and TRBJ2-1; a weak D match, TRBD2 (6 bases). Germline values: CDR1 MRHNA, CDR2 SNTAGT. This CDR3 spans 15 amino acids. Trimming left V 3 bases short and J 6 bases short, with 15 bases between. Written as DNA, the CDR3 is TGTGCCAGCAGTGAACGTAGCGGCCTCTCCAATGAGCAGTTCTTC. Translating it yields CASSERSGLSNEQFF.

There are a few counts of this clone. The CDR3 coding sequence is TGTGCCAGCAGGAACAGGGCGCATAATTCACCCCTCCACTTT. Translating gives CASRNRAHNSPLHF. This chain connects TRBV11-2 to TRBJ1-6; tentative D call: TRBD1 (6 bases). The CDR3 extends over 14 amino acids. V was pared by 6 bases and J by 5 bases, with 11 bases between. Per germline, CDR1 SGHAT and CDR2 FQNNGV.

The chain is built from TRBV29-1 and TRBJ1-5, with 7 bases aligning to TRBD1. CDR3 length: 13 amino acids. Germline CDR1 is SQVTM and CDR2 is ANQGSEA. V trimming: 6 bases; J trimming: 3 bases; junction bases outside the gene matches: 5. In nucleotides, the CDR3 is TGCAGCGTCCAAGGGACAGTCAATCAGCCCCAGCATTTT. This encodes CSVQGTVNQPQHF.

The genes are TRBV2 and TRBJ2-5; 15 bases fit TRBD2. Germline CDR1 reads SNHLY; CDR2 reads FYNNEI. V trimming: 5 bases; J trimming: 4 bases; junction bases outside the gene matches: 11. This CDR3 is built from 18 residues. The chain's CDR3 is CASSSPGLAGGSGETQYF. Written as DNA, the CDR3 is TGTGCCAGCAGTTCGCCGGGACTAGCGGGGGGTTCGGGAGAGACCCAGTACTTC. Variable domain in full (rest from reference TRBV2 and TRBJ2-5): EPEVTQTPSHQVTQMGQEVILRCVPISNHLYFYWYRQILGQKVEFLVSFYNNEISEKSEIFDDQFSVERPDGSNFTLKIRSTKLEDSAMYFCASSSPGLAGGSGETQYFGPGTRLLVL.

The chain carries TRBV19 and TRBJ1-5; 8 nucleotides align to TRBD1. The CDR3 covers 15 residues. V was clipped by 3 bases and J by 5 bases; unmatched bases: 6. Germline values: CDR1 LNHDA, CDR2 SQIVND (reference sequence). The CDR3 nucleotides read TGTGCCAGTAGTATTGTCAGGGGGCCCTATCAGCCCCAGCATTTT. This gives the protein CASSIVRGPYQPQHF.

CDR3 region: CASSAGTGFRYF. In nucleotides, the CDR3 is TGTGCCAGCAGCGCCGGGACAGGTTTTCGGTACTTC. The chain couples TRBV2 to TRBJ2-7, with TRBD1 matching over 8 bases. The germline gives CDR1 SNHLY, CDR2 FYNNEI. The CDR3 runs to 12 residues. J was trimmed by 12 bases and V by 6 bases; bases with no gene match: 10. The full variable domain, rest sourced from reference TRBV2 and TRBJ2-7, is EPEVTQTPSHQVTQMGQEVILRCVPISNHLYFYWYRQILGQKVEFLVSFYNNEISEKSEIFDDQFSVERPDGSNFTLKIRSTKLEDSAMYFCASSAGTGFRYFGPGTRLTVT.

This rearrangement joins TRBV5-1 to TRBJ2-2; a weak D match, TRBD1 (5 bases). This CDR3 is 14 amino acids long. Germline-derived CDR1 and CDR2 are SGHRS and YFSETQ. V lost 5 bases and J 6 bases, leaving 14 bases between the germline ends. This chain's CDR3 is CASRTVGSPGELFF. The CDR3 nucleotides read TGCGCCAGCAGGACAGTCGGATCTCCCGGGGAGCTGTTTTTT.

The J gene is TRBJ2-5, the V gene TRBV7-2; 15 bases are a match to TRBD2. This CDR3 is built from 17 residues. Trimming at V came to 0 bases and at J to 2 bases, leaving 1 base not matched to a gene. Germline lookup yields CDR1 SGHTA and CDR2 FQGNSA. The CDR3 region is CASSLAGLAGGQETQYF. The CDR3 DNA follows: TGTGCCAGCAGCTTAGCGGGACTAGCGGGGGGACAAGAGACCCAGTACTTC.

This clone was seen repeatedly, ten times or more. This chain links TRBV11-2 with TRBJ1-3; D remains ambiguous. V shed 1 base and J shed 0 bases, with 7 bases lying between them. This CDR3 has 15 residues. Germline V CDR1 and CDR2: SGHAT, FQNNGV. CDR3 DNA sequence: TGTGCCAGCAGCTTAGGAGGCTACTCTGGAAACACCATATATTTT. Translating gives CASSLGGYSGNTIYF.

The CDR3 coding sequence is TGTGCCAGCAGTGAAGCGCTTCGCGATGAGCAGTTCTTC. Translation: CASSEALRDEQFF. The V and J genes are TRBV6-1 and TRBJ2-1; D is undetermined. Per germline, CDR1 MNHNS and CDR2 SASEGT. This CDR3 spans 13 amino acids. Trimming left V 0 bases short and J 8 bases short, with 8 bases between.

This chain links TRBV24-1 with TRBJ2-2; unclear D gene. The CDR3 has 14 amino acids. Germline lookup yields CDR1 KGHDR and CDR2 SFDVKD. V was trimmed by 9 bases and J by 2 bases, leaving 12 bases between them. CDR3 sequence reads: CATAPGGNTGELFF. CDR3 nucleotides: TGTGCCACCGCTCCCGGTGGTAACACCGGGGAGCTGTTTTTT.

This clone was seen a handful of times. This chain uses TRBV18 with TRBJ1-2; D might be TRBD1 (6 bases). The CDR3 sequence is 15 residues long. Trimming pared 2 bases from V and 4 bases from J, leaving 14 bases between. Germline V gives CDR1 KGHSH, CDR2 LQKENI. CDR3 DNA: TGTGCCAGCTCACCAGGTTTTAGGGGGATCTATGGCTACACCTTC. Protein product: CASSPGFRGIYGYTF.

The V and J genes are TRBV27 and TRBJ1-6, with TRBD1 matching over 7 bases. V was clipped by 6 bases and J by 9 bases; unmatched bases: 8. Looked up from germline, CDR1 is MNHEY and CDR2 is SMNVEV (reference sequence). The CDR3 length is 14 residues. CDR3 DNA: TGTGCCAGCAGGGCCGGGACAGAGCTTTCACCCCTCCACTTT. Its translation is CASRAGTELSPLHF.